The present T cell receptor (beta chain) was sequenced within a study of blood T cell repertoires in COVID-19. Looking at the study overall: From the United States, Italy and Spain came samples of acute and convalescent COVID-19.

There are 15 residues in the CDR3. V trimming: 6 bases; J trimming: 10 bases; junction bases outside the gene matches: 12. Germline values: CDR1 SNHLY, CDR2 FYNNEI. Here immunoSEQ multiplex PCR was the method, and the copy in TCRdb shows in-frame clones only, minus some. Of more than 300,000 clones detected, 87% appear once; the ten largest clones hold under 6%. Participant reports of clinical history set cohort assignment. The rearrangement links TRBV2 to TRBJ1-1; TRBD1 aligns across 12 bases. The clonotype comes from a woman in her twenties or thirties who had recovered from COVID-19. The sequencing input was PBMCs or T cells enriched from blood (not recorded which). CDR3 bases: TGTGCCAGCAGCACTGGGACAGGGGGCCTATCAGTAGCTTTCTTT. Translation: CASSTGTGGLSVAFF.